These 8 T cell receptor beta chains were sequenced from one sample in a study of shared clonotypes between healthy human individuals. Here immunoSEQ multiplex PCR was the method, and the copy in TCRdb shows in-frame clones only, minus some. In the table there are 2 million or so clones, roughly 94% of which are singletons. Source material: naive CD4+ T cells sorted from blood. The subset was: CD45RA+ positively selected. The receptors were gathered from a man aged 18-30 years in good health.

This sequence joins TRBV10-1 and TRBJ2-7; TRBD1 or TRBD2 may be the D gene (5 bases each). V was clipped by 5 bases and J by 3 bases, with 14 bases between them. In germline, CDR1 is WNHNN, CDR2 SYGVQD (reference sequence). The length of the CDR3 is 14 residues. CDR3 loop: CASSPRGRVYEQYF. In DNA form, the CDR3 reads TGCGCCAGCAGTCCCCGGGGCAGAGTCTACGAGCAGTACTTC.

CDR3 region: CASSQSPGQGAVDTQYF. CDR3 coding DNA: TGTGCCAGCAGCCAGAGCCCGGGGCAGGGGGCCGTAGATACGCAGTATTTT. The V and J genes are TRBV14 and TRBJ2-3, with 8 bases fitting TRBD1. The length of the CDR3 is 17 residues. The V and J ends lost 3 bases and 5 bases, in that order; junction bases with no gene match: 13. Germline CDR1 is SGHDN and CDR2 is FVKESK.

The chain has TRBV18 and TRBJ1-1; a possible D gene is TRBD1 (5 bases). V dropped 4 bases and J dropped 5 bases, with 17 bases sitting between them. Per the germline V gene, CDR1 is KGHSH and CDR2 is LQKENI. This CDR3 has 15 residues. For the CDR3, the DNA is TGTGCCAGCTCACTAGGTAACAGTGGGGGGACTGAAGCTTTCTTT. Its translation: CASSLGNSGGTEAFF.

CDR3 coding DNA: TGCGCCAGCAGCTTGGTGAACAGGCTTTACGAGCAGTACTTC. Its translation: CASSLVNRLYEQYF. This rearrangement joins TRBV5-1 to TRBJ2-7; possible D gene TRBD1, 5 bases. Looked up from germline, CDR1 is SGHRS and CDR2 is YFSETQ. The length of the CDR3 is 14 residues. Trimming took off 0 bases at V and 4 bases at J, with 11 bases between the two ends.

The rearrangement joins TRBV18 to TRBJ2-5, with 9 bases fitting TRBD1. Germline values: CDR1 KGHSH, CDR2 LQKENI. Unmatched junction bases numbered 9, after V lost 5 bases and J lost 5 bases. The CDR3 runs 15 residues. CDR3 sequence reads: CASSVNRGRVETQYF. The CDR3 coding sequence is TGTGCCAGCTCAGTCAACAGGGGGCGCGTTGAGACCCAGTACTTC.

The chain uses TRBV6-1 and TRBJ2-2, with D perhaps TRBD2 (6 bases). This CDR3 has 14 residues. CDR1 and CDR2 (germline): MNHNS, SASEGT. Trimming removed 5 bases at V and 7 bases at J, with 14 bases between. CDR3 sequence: CASSNQGGGGELFF. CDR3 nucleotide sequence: TGTGCCAGCAGTAACCAGGGAGGTGGCGGGGAGCTGTTTTTT.

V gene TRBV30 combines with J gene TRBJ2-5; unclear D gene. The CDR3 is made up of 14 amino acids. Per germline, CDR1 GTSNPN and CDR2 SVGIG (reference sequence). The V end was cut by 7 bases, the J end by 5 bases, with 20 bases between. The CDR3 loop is CASLSRSLGETQYF. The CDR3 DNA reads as TGTGCCTCCCTCTCAAGAAGCCTGGGTGAGACCCAGTACTTC.

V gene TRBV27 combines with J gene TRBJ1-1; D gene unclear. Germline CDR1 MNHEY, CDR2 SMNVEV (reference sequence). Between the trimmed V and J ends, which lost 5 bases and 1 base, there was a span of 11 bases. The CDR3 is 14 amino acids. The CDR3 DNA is TGTGCCAGCAGTCCGATACGTCAGAACACTGAAGCTTTCTTT. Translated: CASSPIRQNTEAFF.